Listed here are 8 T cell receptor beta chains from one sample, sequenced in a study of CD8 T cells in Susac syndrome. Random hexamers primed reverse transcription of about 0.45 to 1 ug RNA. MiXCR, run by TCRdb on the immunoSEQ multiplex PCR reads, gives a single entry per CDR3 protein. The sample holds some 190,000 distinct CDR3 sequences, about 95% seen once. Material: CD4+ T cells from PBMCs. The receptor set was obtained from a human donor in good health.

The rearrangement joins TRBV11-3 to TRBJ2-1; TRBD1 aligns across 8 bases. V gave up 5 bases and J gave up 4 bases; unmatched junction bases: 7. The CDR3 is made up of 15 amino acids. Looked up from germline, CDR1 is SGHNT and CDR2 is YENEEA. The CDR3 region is CASSLRTGRYNEQFF. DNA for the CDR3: TGTGCCAGCAGCCTCAGGACAGGGCGTTACAATGAGCAGTTCTTC.

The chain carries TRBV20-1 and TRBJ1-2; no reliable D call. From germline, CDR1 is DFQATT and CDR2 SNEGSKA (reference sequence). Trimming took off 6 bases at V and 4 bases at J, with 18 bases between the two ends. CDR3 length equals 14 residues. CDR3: CSAIRARTSYGYTF. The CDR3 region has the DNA TGCAGTGCCATCCGGGCAAGAACCTCCTATGGCTACACCTTC.

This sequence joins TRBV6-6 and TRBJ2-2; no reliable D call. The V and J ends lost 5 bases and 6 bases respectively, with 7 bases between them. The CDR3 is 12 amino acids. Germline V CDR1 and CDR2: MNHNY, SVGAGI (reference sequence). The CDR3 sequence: CASSAAPGELFF. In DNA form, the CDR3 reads TGTGCCAGCAGTGCTGCCCCCGGGGAGCTGTTTTTT.

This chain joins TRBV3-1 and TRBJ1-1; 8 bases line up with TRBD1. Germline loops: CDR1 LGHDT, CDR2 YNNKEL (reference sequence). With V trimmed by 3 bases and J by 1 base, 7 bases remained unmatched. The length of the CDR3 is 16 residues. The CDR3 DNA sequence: TGTGCCAGCAGCCACTCGGACAGGGCCCCGAACACTGAAGCTTTCTTT. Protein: CASSHSDRAPNTEAFF. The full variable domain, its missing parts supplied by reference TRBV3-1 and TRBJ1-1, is DTAVSQTPKYLVTQMGNDKSIKCEQNLGHDTMYWYKQDSKKFLKIMFSYNNKELIINETVPNRFSPKSPDKAHLNLHINSLELGDSAVYFCASSHSDRAPNTEAFFGQGTRLTVV.

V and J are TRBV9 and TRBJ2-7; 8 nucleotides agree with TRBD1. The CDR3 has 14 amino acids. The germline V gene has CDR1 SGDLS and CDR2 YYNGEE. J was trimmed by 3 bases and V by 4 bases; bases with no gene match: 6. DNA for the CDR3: TGTGCCAGCAGCATCCGAGGACAGGGCTACGAGCAGTACTTC. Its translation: CASSIRGQGYEQYF.

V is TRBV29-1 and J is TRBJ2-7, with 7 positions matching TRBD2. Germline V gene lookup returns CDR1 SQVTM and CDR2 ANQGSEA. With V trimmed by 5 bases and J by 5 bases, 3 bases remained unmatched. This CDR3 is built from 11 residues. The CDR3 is CSVLRGDEQYF. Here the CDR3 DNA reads TGCAGCGTTCTCCGGGGGGACGAGCAGTACTTC.

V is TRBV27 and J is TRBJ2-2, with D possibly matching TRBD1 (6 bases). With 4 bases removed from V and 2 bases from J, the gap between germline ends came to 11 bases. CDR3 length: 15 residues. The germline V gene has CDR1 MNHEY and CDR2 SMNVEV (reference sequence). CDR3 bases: TGTGCCAGCAGTTGGGACACCCTTAACACCGGGGAGCTGTTTTTT. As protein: CASSWDTLNTGELFF.

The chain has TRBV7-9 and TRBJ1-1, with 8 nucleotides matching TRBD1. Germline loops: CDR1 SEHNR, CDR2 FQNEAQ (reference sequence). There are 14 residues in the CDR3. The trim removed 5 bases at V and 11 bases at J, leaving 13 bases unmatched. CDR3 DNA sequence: TGTGCCAGCAGCCCGACAGGGGAGGTTAGGTCCGCTTTCTTT. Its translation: CASSPTGEVRSAFF.